This T cell receptor (beta chain) stems from a study of blood T cell repertoires in COVID-19. TCRdb's table, derived via immunoSEQ multiplex PCR, lists solely in-frame clones and lacks some. The data show roughly 130,000 clones, 65% to 85% seen once. This clone has just one count. V was pared by 1 base and J by 4 bases, with 14 bases between. CDR1 is SGHDT and CDR2 is YYEEEE in the germline V gene. The CDR3 covers 15 residues. V usage is TRBV5-6 and J usage is TRBJ2-5, with D perhaps matching TRBD1 (7 bases). This receptor was identified in a woman aged 70-85 years with acute or convalescent COVID-19. Material: peripheral blood. The CDR3 DNA follows: TGTGCCAGCAGCTTGTATGGTCAGGGGGGAGAGACCCAGTACTTC. Translation gives CASSLYGQGGETQYF.